This T cell receptor beta chain was recovered during a study of beta chain features in type 1 diabetes. This clone was detected only a few times. Investigators reverse transcribed all isolated RNA, so they sequenced expressed TCRB transcripts. Method: immunoSEQ multiplex PCR; TCRdb's copy keeps in-frame clones and lacks some. The sample has fewer than 250,000 clones, around 68% seen once. Populations obtained by sorting all exceeded 95% purity. CDR3 size: 16 residues. The germline V gene has CDR1 LNHNV and CDR2 YYDKDF (reference sequence). J gave up 5 bases and V 5 bases, and 14 bases lay outside the gene matches.

The sequence was obtained from a man between 25 and 39 years old in good health. The V call is TRBV15, the J call TRBJ2-5, with 7 bases aligning to TRBD1. Input material: naive CD4+ T cells from blood. This chain's CDR3 is CATSDRTGSLGETQYF. In nucleotides, the CDR3 is TGTGCCACCAGCGACCGGACAGGCAGCCTAGGGGAGACCCAGTACTTC.